The 26 T cell receptor beta chains presented below share a single source sample, sequenced in a study of shared clonotypes between healthy human individuals. The protocol was immunoSEQ multiplex PCR, while the TCRdb copy is restricted to in-frame clones and leaves out a portion. This sample yields about 680,000 clones, of which over 65% are seen a single time; more than 1.5% belongs to the top ten. The sequencing sample was made of memory CD4+ T cells sorted from blood. The subset: CD45RA-negative fraction. Receptors originate from a woman aged 25 to 45 in good health.

This clone occurred many times. Other DNA sequences from this sample encode an identical CDR3 as well. This sequence joins TRBV27 and TRBJ1-1; TRBD1 matches at 8 bases. Germline V gene data show CDR1 as MNHEY and CDR2 as SMNVEV (reference sequence). J gave up 6 bases and V 5 bases, and 11 bases lay outside the gene matches. The CDR3 has 15 residues. The CDR3 DNA sequence: TGTGCCAGCAGTGAACAGGGGGGTGGTTTCGCTGAAGCTTTCTTT. This gives the protein CASSEQGGGFAEAFF.

The chain's CDR3 is CASSEGVRGAEAFF. As DNA, the CDR3 is TGTGCCAGCAGTGAGGGTGTCAGGGGCGCTGAAGCTTTCTTT. This chain links TRBV2 with TRBJ1-1, with a weak D call TRBD1 (6 bases). Trimming removed 3 bases at V and 6 bases at J, with 14 bases between. The CDR3 has 14 residues. CDR1 and CDR2 (germline): SNHLY, FYNNEI.

The genes are TRBV5-6 and TRBJ2-2, with 9 bases that match TRBD2. From germline, CDR1 is SGHDT and CDR2 YYEEEE. V trimming: 7 bases; J trimming: 4 bases; junction bases outside the gene matches: 8. The CDR3 covers 15 residues. The CDR3 spells CASGWTSDVTGELFF. The CDR3 DNA is TGTGCCAGCGGGTGGACTAGCGACGTCACCGGGGAGCTGTTTTTT.

The rearrangement joins TRBV14 to TRBJ2-7, with a tentative D call TRBD1 (5 bases). Germline loops: CDR1 SGHDN, CDR2 FVKESK. Trimming took 4 bases from V and 3 from J, leaving 13 bases between them. The CDR3 extends over 14 amino acids. The CDR3 DNA reads as TGTGCCAGCAGCCCAGGGCCCATGCGCTACGAGCAGTACTTC. Its protein is CASSPGPMRYEQYF.

J is TRBJ1-3 and V is TRBV6-6, with D perhaps matching TRBD1 (5 bases). CDR1 is MNHNY and CDR2 is SVGAGI in the germline V gene (reference sequence). There are 15 residues in the CDR3. The germline V and J ends were trimmed by 5 bases and 0 bases, with 11 bases remaining between them. For the CDR3, the DNA is TGTGCCAGCAGTCCTCAGGGTGTCTCTGGAAACACCATATATTTT. Its translation is CASSPQGVSGNTIYF.

This clone has more than one count but fewer than ten. This sequence joins TRBV9 and TRBJ2-7, with 11 bases that match TRBD2. Germline CDR1 reads SGDLS; CDR2 reads YYNGEE. The length of the CDR3 is 15 residues. After removal of 4 bases from V and 7 bases from J, the junction contained 10 bases not matched to a gene. CDR3 protein: CASSRTTSGTGEQYF. Written as DNA, the CDR3 is TGTGCCAGCAGCCGCACGACTAGCGGGACGGGGGAGCAGTACTTC.

In DNA, the CDR3 is TGCGCCAGCAGCAGCTCGGGGAGGGAAACAGATACGCAGTATTTT. It specifies CASSSSGRETDTQYF. This chain uses TRBV5-1 with TRBJ2-3, with TRBD2 matching 7 bases. CDR3 length equals 15 residues. Unmatched junction bases numbered 8, after V lost 4 bases and J lost 3 bases. Germline CDR1 reads SGHRS; CDR2 reads YFSETQ.

The V and J genes are TRBV4-1 and TRBJ2-4; D is uncertain. The CDR3 length is 15 residues. CDR1 and CDR2 from the germline V gene are MGHRA and YSYEKL. Trimming removed 2 bases at V and 0 bases at J, with 8 bases between. As DNA, the CDR3 is TGCGCCAGCAGCCAATTGAACCTAGCCAAAAACATTCAGTACTTC. It yields the protein CASSQLNLAKNIQYF.

A few counts support this clone. The rearrangement links TRBV10-2 to TRBJ2-7, with D hard to call. The V gene lost 2 bases and the J gene lost 7 bases, with 9 bases spanning the gap. The CDR3 is made up of 12 amino acids. CDR1 and CDR2 from the germline V gene are WSHSY and SAAADI. CDR3 bases: TGCGCCAGCAGTGAGGGCAGAAGGGAGCAGTACTTC. This codes for CASSEGRREQYF.

V is TRBV7-9 and J is TRBJ1-2; D ambiguous. V lost 1 base and J lost 8, with 8 bases in between. Germline V gives CDR1 SEHNR, CDR2 FQNEAQ (reference sequence). There are 12 residues in the CDR3. CDR3 in DNA: TGTGCCAGCAGCTTAGAATTAGGCGGCTACACCTTC. Translated, it gives CASSLELGGYTF.

The sample holds many counts of this clone. This chain connects TRBV6-5 to TRBJ1-5; maybe TRBD1 (5 bases). The V gene's germline CDR1 is MNHEY and CDR2 SVGAGI. Trimming left V 1 base short and J 1 base short, with 11 bases between. The CDR3 covers 16 residues. In nucleotides, the CDR3 is TGTGCCAGCAGTTACTGGGGGGTTCAAAGCAATCAGCCCCAGCATTTT. It encodes CASSYWGVQSNQPQHF.

The CDR3 loop is CASSLGSGWAPYEQYF. DNA of the CDR3: TGTGCCAGCAGCTTAGGGAGCGGGTGGGCTCCCTACGAGCAGTACTTC. The V gene is TRBV11-2, the J gene TRBJ2-7; possibly TRBD2 for D (6 bases). The CDR3 consists of 16 residues. Looked up from germline, CDR1 is SGHAT and CDR2 is FQNNGV. Trimming took off 1 base at V and 2 bases at J, with 15 bases between the two ends.

This clone was picked up many times. The gene calls are TRBV19 and TRBJ2-3; D is unclear. Trimming took off 7 bases at V and 2 bases at J, with 22 bases between the two ends. CDR1 LNHDA and CDR2 SQIVND come from the germline V gene (reference sequence). The CDR3 is 17 amino acids. This chain's CDR3 is CASTKLWNPIITDTQYF. For the CDR3, the DNA is TGTGCCAGTACCAAACTATGGAATCCCATCATCACAGATACGCAGTATTTT.

This clone was recorded many times. The chain uses TRBV19 and TRBJ2-3, with TRBD2 matching 11 bases. The CDR3 sequence is 14 residues long. CDR1 is LNHDA and CDR2 is SQIVND in the germline V gene (reference sequence). The trim removed 9 bases at V and 5 bases at J, leaving 7 bases unmatched. CDR3 residues: CASKLAGVGDTQYF. CDR3 bases: TGTGCCAGCAAACTAGCGGGAGTGGGAGATACGCAGTATTTT.

This chain connects TRBV2 to TRBJ1-6; D unresolved. This CDR3 is built from 13 residues. Germline V gene lookup returns CDR1 SNHLY and CDR2 FYNNEI. V lost 1 base to trimming and J lost 10 bases, with 8 bases between them. CDR3 sequence: CASSEEGESPLHF. The CDR3 nucleotides are TGTGCCAGCAGTGAAGAAGGAGAATCACCCCTCCACTTT.

This clone occurred a few times. V gene TRBV7-9 combines with J gene TRBJ2-3, with 7 bases fitting TRBD2. This CDR3 is built from 12 residues. CDR1 and CDR2 (germline): SEHNR, FQNEAQ (reference sequence). Trimming removed 8 bases from V and 4 bases from J; junction bases left unmatched: 3. CDR3 bases: TGTGCCAGCCGGCGGGAGTCAGATACGCAGTATTTT. It codes for CASRRESDTQYF.

The chain combines TRBV4-1 with TRBJ2-7; D call uncertain. V was cut by 0 bases and J by 2 bases, with 11 bases left in between. This CDR3 region has 15 residues. CDR1 is MGHRA and CDR2 is YSYEKL in the germline V gene. The CDR3 spells CASSQDPAATYEQYF. The CDR3 DNA sequence: TGCGCCAGCAGCCAAGATCCAGCTGCGACCTACGAGCAGTACTTC.

This sequence joins TRBV28 and TRBJ2-4, with D perhaps matching TRBD2 (5 bases). CDR1 and CDR2 (germline): MDHEN, SYDVKM. Deletions cut 1 base from V and 7 bases from J, with 8 bases between. The CDR3 runs to 13 residues. The DNA of the CDR3 is TGTGCCAGCAGTTTATCGGGGAGTAACATTCAGTACTTC. It is translated as CASSLSGSNIQYF.

This clone was detected a few times. The chain has TRBV27 and TRBJ2-7; D perhaps matches TRBD1 (5 bases). Germline loops: CDR1 MNHEY, CDR2 SMNVEV (reference sequence). CDR3 size: 13 residues. V lost 4 bases to trimming and J lost 9 bases, with 16 bases between them. CDR3: CASSSLDRAGQYF. CDR3 DNA: TGTGCCAGCAGTTCTCTTGACAGAGCAGGGCAGTACTTC.

This chain uses TRBV19 with TRBJ2-7, with 7 bases identical to TRBD2. The CDR3 covers 14 residues. The V segment lost 4 bases and the J segment 7 bases; nucleotides outside the gene matches: 10. CDR1 LNHDA and CDR2 SQIVND come from the germline V gene (reference sequence). CDR3 nucleotide sequence: TGTGCCAGTAGTACTAGAAGGCGGGAGTCTGAGCAGTACTTC. It encodes CASSTRRRESEQYF. The full variable domain, its missing parts supplied by reference TRBV19 and TRBJ2-7, is DGGITQSPKYLFRKEGQNVTLSCEQNLNHDAMYWYRQDPGQGLRLIYYSQIVNDFQKGDIAEGYSVSREKKESFPLTVTSAQKNPTAFYLCASSTRRRESEQYFGPGTRLTVT.

Points on this clone: Other DNA sequences in the same sample also yield this CDR3. V gene TRBV9 combines with J gene TRBJ2-1; 10 bases are shared with TRBD2. V trimming: 3 bases; J trimming: 2 bases; junction bases outside the gene matches: 2. From germline, CDR1 is SGDLS and CDR2 YYNGEE. This CDR3 contains 15 residues. For the CDR3, the DNA is TGTGCCAGCAGCGCCACTAGCGGGGCCTACAATGAGCAGTTCTTC. It codes for CASSATSGAYNEQFF.

V usage is TRBV19 and J usage is TRBJ2-7, with D tentatively TRBD2 (6 bases). V was shortened by 5 bases and J by 1 base, with 15 bases between the two germline ends. The length of the CDR3 is 15 residues. Germline V gene lookup returns CDR1 LNHDA and CDR2 SQIVND (reference sequence). The CDR3 nucleotides are TGTGCCAGTAGTCCCCAGGGACTTGGATCCTACGAGCAGTACTTC. It yields the protein CASSPQGLGSYEQYF.

The chain has TRBV11-3 and TRBJ2-7, with TRBD1 matching 8 bases. The V and J ends lost 4 bases and 3 bases, in that order; junction bases with no gene match: 2. The CDR3 length is 13 residues. CDR1 is SGHNT and CDR2 is YENEEA in the germline V gene. CDR3 sequence reads: CASSWGQDYEQYF. The DNA of the CDR3 is TGTGCCAGCAGCTGGGGACAGGACTACGAGCAGTACTTC.

The chain employs TRBV10-3 and TRBJ1-4, with TRBD1 identical over 8 bases. V trimming: 8 bases; J trimming: 0 bases; junction bases outside the gene matches: 5. In germline, CDR1 is ENHRY, CDR2 SYGVKD. This CDR3 comprises 15 residues. CDR3 amino acids: CAIGRGLATNEKLFF. CDR3 nucleotides: TGTGCCATCGGCAGGGGGCTTGCAACTAATGAAAAACTGTTTTTT.

This clone was observed a handful of times. This chain links TRBV28 with TRBJ1-2; D gene ambiguous. Germline lookup yields CDR1 MDHEN and CDR2 SYDVKM. This CDR3 is 14 amino acids long. Trimming cost V 3 bases and J 4 bases, with 12 bases left between them. The CDR3 DNA reads as TGTGCCAGCAGTTTTCAGTCGGTGGGCTATGGCTACACCTTC. The encoded protein is CASSFQSVGYGYTF.

The chain has TRBV7-8 and TRBJ1-2; 12 bases align to TRBD1. The CDR3 is 18 residues long. Trimming removed 5 bases from V and 8 bases from J; junction bases left unmatched: 18. Per the germline V gene, CDR1 is SGHVS and CDR2 is FQNEAQ. The CDR3 sequence: CASSPRRPGQGAVEGYTF. The CDR3 coding sequence is TGTGCCAGCAGCCCTAGACGACCGGGACAGGGGGCTGTTGAGGGCTACACCTTC.